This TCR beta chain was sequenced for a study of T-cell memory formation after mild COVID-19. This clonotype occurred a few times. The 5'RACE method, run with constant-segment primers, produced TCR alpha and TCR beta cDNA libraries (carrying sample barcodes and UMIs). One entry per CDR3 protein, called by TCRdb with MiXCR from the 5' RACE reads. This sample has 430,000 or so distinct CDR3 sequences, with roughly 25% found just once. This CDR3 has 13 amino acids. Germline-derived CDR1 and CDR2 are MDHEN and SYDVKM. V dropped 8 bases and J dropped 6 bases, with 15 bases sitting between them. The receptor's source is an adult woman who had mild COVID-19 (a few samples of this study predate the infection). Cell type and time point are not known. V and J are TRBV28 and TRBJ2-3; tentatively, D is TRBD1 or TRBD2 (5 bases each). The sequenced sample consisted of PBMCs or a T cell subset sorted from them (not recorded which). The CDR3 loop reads CASPGPKADTQYF. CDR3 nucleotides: TGTGCCAGCCCGGGGCCCAAGGCGGATACGCAGTATTTT.